This T cell receptor beta chain was captured in a study of vaccination and CD4 T cells after COVID-19. Study background: Median time from COVID diagnosis to post-COVID sampling was 101 days (35 to 161). The control cultures got either a CEFX pool, an HIV-1 Nef pool, or no peptide at all.

Concerning this clonotype itself: Its antigen is unknown.

V gave up 2 bases and J gave up 1 base, with 14 bases separating them. Germline V lookup: CDR1 SGHDT, CDR2 YYEEEE. This CDR3 is 16 amino acids long. As to treatment: roughly 10-day PBMC culture with coronavirus spike peptide pools or control peptides (ViraFEST assay). Cultured CD4+ T-cell DNA underwent Oncomine TCR Beta short-read sequencing. One entry per CDR3 protein, called by TCRdb with MiXCR from the PCR reads. Of under 15,000 distinct CDR3 sequences detected, about 65% appear once; the ten largest clones hold around 15%. Study results and caveats: Researchers looked at relatively few convalescent patients and had no early post-infection timepoints. Nearly all convalescent vaccine-specific clones, 304 of 307, recognized only SARS-CoV-2 spike.

The rearrangement links TRBV5-6 to TRBJ2-3; D tentatively fits TRBD1 or TRBD2 (6 bases each). Sequencing was performed on CD4+ T cells from blood, cultured in vitro. The TCR originated in a human donor who had recovered from COVID-19. CDR3 nucleotides: TGTGCCAGCAGCTTAACCCTCCGGGGGCGCACAGATACGCAGTATTTT. Encoded protein: CASSLTLRGRTDTQYF.